This T cell receptor (beta chain) appears in the sequencing data of a study of T cell repertoires in cytomegalovirus infection. The CDR3 covers 17 residues. V was trimmed by 1 base and J by 0 bases, leaving 13 bases between them. Per germline, CDR1 LNHDA and CDR2 SQIVND (reference sequence). To note about this clonotype: Its antigen is currently unknown.

MiXCR was run by TCRdb on the reads, yielding one entry per CDR3 protein. The data show some 920,000 distinct CDR3 sequences, around 32% seen once. Regarding the study as a whole: Clonotypes of TCR beta that were HLA-C-restricted and CMV-specific dominated the ex vivo response.

The rearrangement joins TRBV19 to TRBJ2-1; D may be TRBD2 (7 bases). The sequencing here drew on cultured CD8+ T cells from PBMCs, taken from culture after CMV antigen stimulation. The TCR originated in a human donor in good health (CMV status not recorded). Some clones in this sample may be carry-over from other donors' samples. The CDR3 region is CASSIGGGGYSYNEQFF. Here the CDR3 DNA reads TGTGCCAGTAGTATAGGCGGCGGGGGCTACTCCTACAATGAGCAGTTCTTC.